This is a list of T cell receptor beta chains from one sample in a study of molecular identifiers for immune sequencing clone quantification. TCRdb called the PCR reads again in MiXCR, with one record for every CDR3 protein. The profile shows 300,000 to 400,000 distinct CDR3 sequences, 24% of them singletons. Sequenced sample: naive CD8+ T cells from blood, with Jurkat cell RNA spiked in. The receptors were sampled from a human donor in good health. Some libraries in this study had Jurkat cell RNA spiked in. Both conserved end residues are part of each CDR3. The D gene is left open where the match is weak. Size values are once, few and many counts, or a class for expanded clones, and some rows have none.

D,V,size,J,DNA,CDR3
-,TRBV7-6,few,TRBJ1-1,TGTGCCAGCAGCCCCGAACCCCTAGGCACTGAAGCTTTCTTT,CASSPEPLGTEAFF
TRBD2,TRBV2,many,TRBJ2-3,TGTGCCAGCCTTCGGGGTGAAGCGGGGGGCTCGATCACAGATACGCAGTATTTT,CASLRGEAGGSITDTQYF
-,TRBV4-1,many,TRBJ2-3,TGCGCCAGCAGCCAGGGGGACGACACAGATACGCAGTATTTT,CASSQGDDTDTQYF
-,TRBV11-3,-,TRBJ2-1,TGTGCCAGCAGCTCGGCAGAGGACGCCTACAATGAGCAGTTCTTC,CASSSAEDAYNEQFF
-,TRBV11-2,-,TRBJ2-7,TGTGCCAGCAGCTTAGGTCCGCAAAACAAACAGTACTTC,CASSLGPQNKQYF
-,TRBV5-4,few,TRBJ2-7,TGTGCCAGCAGCTTGGACGGGGGCGCCTACGAGCAGTACTTC,CASSLDGGAYEQYF
TRBD1,TRBV4-1,-,TRBJ2-7,TGCGCCAGCCGCCAAGGACAGGGTTACGAGCAGTACTTC,CASRQGQGYEQYF
-,TRBV20-1,many,TRBJ2-5,TGCAGTGCTAGGGACAGTTCAAGCGGGACCCAGTACTTC,CSARDSSSGTQYF
-,TRBV2,few,TRBJ2-2,TGTGCCAGCAGTGAATCGAGGGGTCCCGGGGAGCTGTTTTTT,CASSESRGPGELFF
-,TRBV11-2,-,TRBJ2-7,TGTGCCAGCAGCTTAATCCCCGCCCGGACAAATGACACCTACGAGCAGTACTTC,CASSLIPARTNDTYEQYF
-,TRBV20-1,once,TRBJ1-1,TGCAGTGCTAGAGAGAAGCGTGCTGAAGCTTTCTTT,CSAREKRAEAFF
-,TRBV7-6,-,TRBJ2-2,TGTGCCAGCAGCCCCGCCCTGCGGGGAGAGATCACCGGGGAGCTGTTTTTT,CASSPALRGEITGELFF
-,TRBV7-9,-,TRBJ2-7,TGTGCCAGCAGTGATCCGCGCTCCTACGAGCAGTACTTC,CASSDPRSYEQYF
-,TRBV5-1,few,TRBJ2-7,TGCGCCAGCAGCTTGGCCAGAACCTACGAGCAGTACTTC,CASSLARTYEQYF
-,TRBV20-1,few,TRBJ1-2,TGCAGTGCTAGACCCCAGGGCAACTATGGCTACACCTTC,CSARPQGNYGYTF
-,TRBV6-5,many,TRBJ1-4,TGTGCCAGCAGTTACGGGGTAGGGCGGGGTGAAAAACTGTTTTTT,CASSYGVGRGEKLFF
TRBD2,TRBV5-4,-,TRBJ2-7,TGTGCCAGCAGCTCCACCAAGGGACTAGCGAGCTCCTACGAGCAGTACTTC,CASSSTKGLASSYEQYF
TRBD2,TRBV6-2/TRBV6-3,-,TRBJ2-5,TGTGCCGGCAGTGACCCGACTAGCGGGGTCCAAGAGACCCAGTACTTC,CAGSDPTSGVQETQYF
-,TRBV19,few,TRBJ2-4,TGTGCCAGTAGGGGAGCCAAAAACATTCAGTACTTC,CASRGAKNIQYF
-,TRBV28,few,TRBJ1-1,TGTGCCAGCAGTTTTCAGGAGAACACTGAAGCTTTCTTT,CASSFQENTEAFF
-,TRBV4-1,-,TRBJ1-2,TGCGCCAGCAGCCAAGACGGTACAGCCCTTAACTATGGCTACACCTTC,CASSQDGTALNYGYTF
-,TRBV5-1,-,TRBJ1-1,TGCGCCAGCAGCTTGGAAAGATCCTTTACTAACACTGAAGCTTTCTTT,CASSLERSFTNTEAFF
-,TRBV20-1,few,TRBJ2-7,TGCAGTGCTCCCCCTATCGGGGAAGACTACGAGCAGTACTTC,CSAPPIGEDYEQYF
-,TRBV6-2/TRBV6-3,-,TRBJ2-7,TGTGCCAGCATGGTATTCTACGAGCAGTACTTC,CASMVFYEQYF
TRBD2,TRBV7-9,few,TRBJ2-3,TGTGCCAGCAGCTCGACCCTAGCGGGGGCCGGAACTAGCACAGATACGCAGTATTTT,CASSSTLAGAGTSTDTQYF
TRBD1,TRBV20-1,few,TRBJ2-7,TGCAGTGCTCGCGATCAGATAGGACAGGCCGCCTACGAGCAGTACTTC,CSARDQIGQAAYEQYF
-,TRBV12-3/TRBV12-4,many,TRBJ2-3,TGTGCCAGCAGGCAGGGTGCAGATACGCAGTATTTT,CASRQGADTQYF
-,TRBV30,-,TRBJ2-5,TGTGCCTGCCTCACCGGGGCATTTGAGGAGACCCAGTACTTC,CACLTGAFEETQYF
TRBD1,TRBV5-1,many,TRBJ2-7,TGCGCCAGCAGCCCGATCGGGACAGTCGCCGAGCAGTACTTC,CASSPIGTVAEQYF
-,TRBV29-1,-,TRBJ2-7,TGCAGCGTTAACTGGGATACATCCTACAAGCAATACTTC,CSVNWDTSYKQYF
-,TRBV27,-,TRBJ2-1,TGTGCCAGCAGTTTTCAGGGGTCCAATGAGCAGTTCTTC,CASSFQGSNEQFF
TRBD1,TRBV11-2,many,TRBJ2-3,TGTGCCAGCAGCCGTACAGGGGTGACAGATACGCAGTATTTT,CASSRTGVTDTQYF
-,TRBV4-3,-,TRBJ1-1,TGCGCCAGCAGTAGGACCCCGCAGGTCACTGAAGCTTTCTTT,CASSRTPQVTEAFF
TRBD2,TRBV28,-,TRBJ2-7,TGTGCCAGCAGACCGACTAGCGGGAGGACCCCTTCGGTTGAGCAGTACTTC,CASRPTSGRTPSVEQYF
-,TRBV12-3/TRBV12-4,-,TRBJ1-2,TGTGCCAGCAGTTTAAAGGGGGAAGCGTATGGCTACACCTTC,CASSLKGEAYGYTF
-,TRBV4-3,few,TRBJ1-5,TGCGCCAGCAGCCAAGTCGGGGACATAGATCAGCCCCAGCATTTT,CASSQVGDIDQPQHF
-,TRBV20-1,-,TRBJ2-2,TGCAGTGCGCCGACAGGACCCCCGAGCACCGGGGAGCTGTTTTTT,CSAPTGPPSTGELFF
TRBD2,TRBV6-5,many,TRBJ2-7,TGTGCCAGCATGGACTCACTAGCGGGAGCTAACGAGCAGTACTTC,CASMDSLAGANEQYF
-,TRBV3-2,-,TRBJ1-5,TGTGCCAGCAGCCAGGAACAGGGGGTCAGGCCCCAGCCCCAGCATTTT,CASSQEQGVRPQPQHF
-,TRBV19,-,TRBJ2-7,TGTGCCAGTAGTTTTGGCAGGGGACGATCCTACGAGCAGTACTTC,CASSFGRGRSYEQYF
-,TRBV27,few,TRBJ2-7,TGTGCCAGCAGTTTAAAGTACGCGGCCGCCTACGAGCAGTACTTC,CASSLKYAAAYEQYF